This entry lists 5 T cell receptor beta chains sequenced from one sample in a study of blood T cell repertoires in COVID-19. The protocol was immunoSEQ multiplex PCR, while the TCRdb copy is restricted to in-frame clones and leaves out a portion. The sample yields roughly 520,000 clones, roughly 90% seen once. The sample consisted of PBMCs or T cells enriched from blood (not recorded which). These receptors all come from a middle-aged woman who had recovered from COVID-19.

The chain links TRBV2 to TRBJ2-2, with TRBD1 matching 11 bases. CDR3 length equals 15 residues. The V segment lost 4 bases and the J segment 6 bases; nucleotides outside the gene matches: 4. Germline CDR1 reads SNHLY; CDR2 reads FYNNEI. In nucleotides, the CDR3 is TGTGCCAGCAGTGGGACAGGGGGCCTTTCCGGGGAGCTGTTTTTT. Protein: CASSGTGGLSGELFF.

This sequence joins TRBV19 and TRBJ1-5, with D perhaps TRBD1 (5 bases). V lost 3 bases and J lost 5, with 14 bases in between. There are 15 residues in the CDR3. Germline assignment: CDR1 LNHDA and CDR2 SQIVND (reference sequence). The CDR3 DNA reads as TGTGCCAGTAGTATTAGGCAGTTAGGGGATCAGCCCCAGCATTTT. Translation: CASSIRQLGDQPQHF.

The chain employs TRBV15 and TRBJ2-5, with D perhaps matching TRBD2 (5 bases). This CDR3 spans 15 amino acids. Germline V gives CDR1 LNHNV, CDR2 YYDKDF (reference sequence). The ends were cut back, 1 base at V and 5 bases at J, with 14 bases in the middle. The DNA for the CDR3 is TGTGCCACCAGCAGAGTTCGCGGGCTCCGGGAGACCCAGTACTTC. Amino acid sequence: CATSRVRGLRETQYF.

The V gene is TRBV4-3, the J gene TRBJ2-7; 9 bases fit TRBD1. Trimming took 3 bases from V and 0 from J; bases not matched to a gene: 12. In germline, CDR1 is LGHNA, CDR2 YSLEER. The CDR3 sequence is 18 residues long. CDR3 sequence: CASSQRTPGQGSSYEQYF. DNA of the CDR3: TGCGCCAGCAGCCAGCGAACTCCGGGACAGGGTAGCTCCTACGAGCAGTACTTC.

The CDR3 nucleotides read TGTGCCAGCAGTTATATTTTCGGTCAGCCCCAGCATTTT. It translates to CASSYIFGQPQHF. J is TRBJ1-5 and V is TRBV6-5; D gene unclear. This CDR3 is built from 13 residues. The V end was cut by 3 bases, the J end by 6 bases, with 9 bases between. Germline V gene data show CDR1 as MNHEY and CDR2 as SVGAGI.